These 6 T cell receptor beta chains share one sample of origin, sequenced in a study of blood T cell repertoires in COVID-19. Method: immunoSEQ multiplex PCR; TCRdb's copy keeps in-frame clones and lacks some. The repertoire holds 350,000 to 400,000 clones, with 75% to 90% as singletons. Sequencing was done on a sample of PBMCs or T cells enriched from blood (not recorded which). All receptors come from a man between 18 and 35 years old who had recovered from COVID-19.

CDR3 sequence (DNA): TGTGCCAGCGGACAGGGGGCCATCGCTGAAGCTTTCTTT. Translation gives CASGQGAIAEAFF. V usage is TRBV19 and J usage is TRBJ1-1; 11 nucleotides match TRBD1. The germline CDR1 and CDR2 sequences are LNHDA and SQIVND (reference sequence). Losses at the gene ends were 9 bases for V and 6 bases for J; bases not matched to a gene: 6. The CDR3 contains 13 residues.

This clone was recorded once. J is TRBJ2-5 and V is TRBV30; D is ambiguous. Germline V CDR1 and CDR2: GTSNPN, SVGIG (reference sequence). This CDR3 has 12 amino acids. Trimming removed 3 bases at V and 9 bases at J, with 14 bases between. In nucleotides, the CDR3 is TGTGCCTGGAGGGTGGCAGGATCGCCCCAGTACTTC. Its translation is CAWRVAGSPQYF.

This rearrangement joins TRBV11-3 to TRBJ2-7, with TRBD1 matching 7 bases. The CDR3 runs 13 residues. Germline lookup yields CDR1 SGHNT and CDR2 YENEEA. The V segment lost 5 bases and the J segment 2 bases; nucleotides outside the gene matches: 3. CDR3 DNA: TGTGCCAGCAGCCGGACAGGAGCCTACGAGCAGTACTTC. Its protein product is CASSRTGAYEQYF. The variable domain in full, completed from reference TRBV11-3 and TRBJ2-7, reads EAGVVQSPRYKIIEKKQPVAFWCNPISGHNTLYWYLQNLGQGPELLIRYENEEAVDDSQLPKDRFSAERLKGVDSTLKIQPAELGDSAVYLCASSRTGAYEQYFGPGTRLTVT.

V usage is TRBV5-1 and J usage is TRBJ1-1; D ambiguous. Trimming took off 4 bases at V and 0 bases at J, with 13 bases between the two ends. This CDR3 has 15 amino acids. Germline CDR1 SGHRS, CDR2 YFSETQ. The DNA of the CDR3 is TGCGCCAGCAGCCATAGAAACCCAATGAACACTGAAGCTTTCTTT. It translates to CASSHRNPMNTEAFF.

The rearrangement links TRBV11-3 to TRBJ2-2, with 9 bases identical to TRBD2. Unmatched junction bases numbered 9, after V lost 5 bases and J lost 5 bases. The CDR3 runs 16 residues. The germline V gene has CDR1 SGHNT and CDR2 YENEEA. The CDR3 coding sequence is TGTGCCAGCAGCCTTTTAGCGGGGGCGAGGACCGGGGAGCTGTTTTTT. This codes for CASSLLAGARTGELFF.

V usage is TRBV18 and J usage is TRBJ1-1; D uncertain. The V gene lost 5 bases and the J gene lost 1 base, with 11 bases spanning the gap. The CDR3 consists of 14 residues. The germline V gene encodes CDR1 KGHSH and CDR2 LQKENI. The CDR3 sequence is CASSFSEGNTEAFF. The CDR3 DNA follows: TGTGCCAGCTCATTTAGTGAGGGGAACACTGAAGCTTTCTTT.